One and the same sample provided the 25 T cell receptor beta chains below, sequenced in a study of control samples from healthy donors and cancer patients. Assay: immunoSEQ multiplex PCR; the TCRdb copy retains only in-frame clones and omits some. The table lists fewer than 50,000 clones, approximately 94% of them singletons, with around 0.8% in the top ten. Sequenced material: PBMCs. The receptors shown here come from a man under 40 with colorectal cancer.

The genes are TRBV5-1 and TRBJ1-1; D is ambiguous. The CDR3 is 14 amino acids. The germline V gene has CDR1 SGHRS and CDR2 YFSETQ. V dropped 0 bases and J dropped 1 base, with 7 bases sitting between them. The CDR3 here is CASSLGIQNTEAFF. The CDR3 nucleotides read TGCGCCAGCAGCTTGGGGATACAGAACACTGAAGCTTTCTTT. Looking up the rest from reference TRBV5-1 and TRBJ1-1 gives the full variable domain: KAGVTQTPRYLIKTRGQQVTLSCSPISGHRSVSWYQQTPGQGLQFLFEYFSETQRNKGNFPGRFSGRQFSNSRSEMNVSTLELGDSALYLCASSLGIQNTEAFFGQGTRLTVV.

The rearrangement links TRBV14 to TRBJ1-2; 9 bases are a match to TRBD1. Germline V CDR1 and CDR2: SGHDN, FVKESK. Trimming at V came to 6 bases and at J to 8 bases, leaving 7 bases not matched to a gene. This CDR3 comprises 13 residues. CDR3 amino acids: CASRGTGFYGYTF. The DNA for the CDR3 is TGTGCCAGCAGAGGGACAGGGTTCTACGGCTACACCTTC.

There are a few counts of this clone. The V and J genes are TRBV6-5 and TRBJ2-4, with D unclear. The CDR3 sequence is 13 residues long. Trimming left V 7 bases short and J 3 bases short, with 10 bases between. Germline CDR1 MNHEY, CDR2 SVGAGI. CDR3 coding DNA: TGTGCCAGCACCGTGGGGTACAAAAACATTCAGTACTTC. Encoded protein: CASTVGYKNIQYF.

The rearrangement uses TRBV6-6 and TRBJ2-3; a weak D match, TRBD1 (6 bases). From germline, CDR1 is MNHNY and CDR2 SVGAGI (reference sequence). The CDR3 sequence is 15 residues long. V was pared by 5 bases and J by 3 bases, with 15 bases between. CDR3 in amino acids: CASSARTVQTDTQYF. The CDR3 bases are TGTGCCAGCAGTGCCCGGACAGTTCAGACAGATACGCAGTATTTT.

The chain is built from TRBV3-1 (or the pseudogene TRBV3-2) and TRBJ1-2; 7 bases are shared with TRBD1. Unmatched junction bases numbered 8, after V lost 4 bases and J lost 3 bases. The germline V gene encodes CDR1 LGHDT and CDR2 YNNKEL (reference sequence). The CDR3 totals 15 residues. This CDR3 reads CASSPRGDSYYGYTF. In DNA form, the CDR3 reads TGTGCCAGCAGCCCCCGGGGGGACAGCTACTATGGCTACACCTTC.

As DNA, the CDR3 is TGTGCCAGCAGCCTAAAGCGGGGGGGCATGAGGACAGATACGCAGTATTTT. Its translation is CASSLKRGGMRTDTQYF. This chain joins TRBV7-2 and TRBJ2-3; 10 bases are shared with TRBD2. The junction had 11 bases not matched to a gene; V was cut back by 5 bases and J by 3 bases. Germline V CDR1 and CDR2: SGHTA, FQGNSA. The CDR3 runs 17 residues.

The V gene is TRBV30, the J gene TRBJ2-2; D might be TRBD1 or TRBD2, each matching 5 bases. The germline CDR1 and CDR2 sequences are GTSNPN and SVGIG (reference sequence). The ends were cut back, 4 bases at V and 5 bases at J, with 17 bases in the middle. CDR3 length: 15 amino acids. CDR3 amino acids: CAWKGSRWGTGELFF. The CDR3 bases are TGTGCCTGGAAAGGCTCGAGGTGGGGGACCGGGGAGCTGTTTTTT.

The chain employs TRBV7-9 and TRBJ1-2, with D perhaps matching TRBD1 (6 bases). The CDR3 has 15 amino acids. From germline, CDR1 is SEHNR and CDR2 FQNEAQ (reference sequence). The germline V and J ends were trimmed by 3 bases and 1 base, with 12 bases remaining between them. CDR3 protein: CASSFYRDFNYGYTF. The CDR3 DNA sequence: TGTGCCAGCAGCTTTTACAGGGACTTTAACTATGGCTACACCTTC.

In its sample, this clone was seen once. V and J are TRBV9 and TRBJ1-2; 8 bases are shared with TRBD1. With 1 base clipped from V and 7 bases from J, the junction kept 6 bases outside the gene matches. Per the germline V gene, CDR1 is SGDLS and CDR2 is YYNGEE. This CDR3 is 14 amino acids long. CDR3 residues: CASSVRTGNGGYTF. The CDR3 coding sequence is TGTGCCAGCAGCGTACGGACAGGGAACGGTGGCTACACCTTC.

This chain connects TRBV7-2 to TRBJ2-3, with 8 bases identical to TRBD2. Germline V gives CDR1 SGHTA, CDR2 FQGNSA. Losses at the gene ends were 2 bases for V and 0 bases for J; bases not matched to a gene: 10. This CDR3 has 18 amino acids. The CDR3 DNA follows: TGTGCCAGCAGCTTATTAGCGAATAGCGGGGCTAGCACAGATACGCAGTATTTT. Amino acids: CASSLLANSGASTDTQYF. The variable domain in full, completed from reference TRBV7-2 and TRBJ2-3, reads GAGVSQSPSNKVTEKGKDVELRCDPISGHTALYWYRQSLGQGLEFLIYFQGNSAPDKSGLPSDRFSAERTGGSVSTLTIQRTQQEDSAVYLCASSLLANSGASTDTQYFGPGTRLTVL.

The rearrangement uses TRBV9 and TRBJ2-3; D gene ambiguous. Trimming took 7 bases from V and 1 from J, leaving 7 bases between them. Germline V gene lookup returns CDR1 SGDLS and CDR2 YYNGEE. CDR3 length: 12 residues. The CDR3 protein is CASGGGTDTQYF. The DNA of the CDR3 is TGTGCCAGCGGTGGGGGCACAGATACGCAGTATTTT.

The chain has TRBV6-6 and TRBJ2-7; D is unclear. The CDR3 has 13 residues. Trimming took off 2 bases at V and 5 bases at J, with 10 bases between the two ends. Germline V gene lookup returns CDR1 MNHNY and CDR2 SVGAGI (reference sequence). CDR3 loop: CASSYRVLDEQYF. The CDR3 region has the DNA TGTGCCAGCAGTTACAGGGTGCTCGACGAGCAGTACTTC.

This chain links TRBV27 with TRBJ2-3; TRBD2 agrees at 8 bases. The CDR3 sequence is 16 residues long. J gave up 7 bases and V 2 bases, and 11 bases lay outside the gene matches. The germline gives CDR1 MNHEY, CDR2 SMNVEV (reference sequence). The CDR3, as DNA: TGTGCCAGCAGTTTAGTCGGGGGGGCTAAGGGAAATACGCAGTATTTT. Translated: CASSLVGGAKGNTQYF.

The chain is built from TRBV20-1 and TRBJ2-5; D unresolved. Germline assignment: CDR1 DFQATT and CDR2 SNEGSKA (reference sequence). The CDR3 loop spans 11 amino acids. V was cut by 4 bases and J by 5 bases, with 8 bases left in between. The CDR3, as DNA: TGCAGTGCTACGCGTCGGGAGACCCAGTACTTC. Its translation: CSATRRETQYF.

This clone was observed once. The chain recombines TRBV7-8 with TRBJ2-7; 8 positions match TRBD2. This CDR3 has 14 amino acids. Germline V CDR1 and CDR2: SGHVS, FQNEAQ. The V gene end was trimmed by 3 bases and the J gene end by 0 bases; junction bases not matched to a gene: 1. The CDR3 nucleotides read TGTGCCAGCAGCTTCGGGGGGGACTCCTACGAGCAGTACGTC. Amino acid sequence: CASSFGGDSYEQYV.

The CDR3 DNA sequence: TGTGCCAGCAGCGTTGGAACAGGGGACTCCACCGATGAGCAGTTCTTC. Translated, it gives CASSVGTGDSTDEQFF. The V call is TRBV9, the J call TRBJ2-1; possibly TRBD1 for D (7 bases). The germline V gene has CDR1 SGDLS and CDR2 YYNGEE. V was clipped by 2 bases and J by 8 bases, with 20 bases between them. The CDR3 length is 16 residues.

CDR3 region: CASSHETSGGSRAWSTDTQYF. DNA for the CDR3: TGCGCCAGCAGCCATGAGACTAGCGGGGGAAGCAGGGCTTGGAGCACAGATACGCAGTATTTT. This chain uses TRBV4-1 with TRBJ2-3, with TRBD2 identical over 12 bases. CDR1 is MGHRA and CDR2 is YSYEKL in the germline V gene. The junction had 16 bases not matched to a gene; V was cut back by 3 bases and J by 0 bases. The CDR3 spans 21 residues.

V is TRBV4-3 and J is TRBJ1-2; tentative D call: TRBD1 (5 bases). The CDR3 is 14 amino acids. V lost 2 bases, J lost 6 bases, and 13 bases lay in between. The germline gives CDR1 LGHNA, CDR2 YSLEER. CDR3 sequence (DNA): TGCGCCAGCAGCCAAAGGGGACGAGCTGATGGCTACACCTTC. Its translation: CASSQRGRADGYTF.

The chain recombines TRBV4-2 with TRBJ1-2; D is uncertain. The CDR3 is made up of 12 amino acids. V lost 2 bases and J lost 5, with 6 bases in between. From germline, CDR1 is LGHNA and CDR2 YNFKEQ. The CDR3 here is CASSQPGYGYTF. The DNA of the CDR3 is TGTGCCAGCAGCCAACCGGGTTATGGCTACACCTTC.

This chain uses TRBV7-6 with TRBJ2-1; a possible D gene is TRBD1 (5 bases). Trimming took off 3 bases at V and 4 bases at J, with 7 bases between the two ends. The CDR3 consists of 13 residues. Germline V lookup: CDR1 SGHVS, CDR2 FNYEAQ. The CDR3 region has the DNA TGTGCCAGCAGCTTCACAGGTTACAATGAGCAGTTCTTC. It is translated as CASSFTGYNEQFF.

V gene TRBV7-2 combines with J gene TRBJ2-2, with a possible D match to TRBD2 (7 bases). This CDR3 has 17 amino acids. Between the trimmed V and J ends, which lost 2 bases and 5 bases, there was a span of 18 bases. Germline CDR1 and CDR2: SGHTA and FQGNSA. CDR3 bases: TGTGCCAGCAGCTTAACCGGGGGGCAGGTTGCAACCGGGGAGCTGTTTTTT. It is translated as CASSLTGGQVATGELFF. The full variable domain, completed using reference TRBV7-2 and TRBJ2-2, is GAGVSQSPSNKVTEKGKDVELRCDPISGHTALYWYRQSLGQGLEFLIYFQGNSAPDKSGLPSDRFSAERTGGSVSTLTIQRTQQEDSAVYLCASSLTGGQVATGELFFGEGSRLTVL.

This clone was seen only once. This rearrangement joins TRBV6-2 or TRBV6-3 to TRBJ2-1; TRBD2 matches 8 bases. CDR3 length equals 15 residues. The V gene end was trimmed by 5 bases and the J gene end by 4 bases; junction bases not matched to a gene: 7. Germline V gives CDR1 MNHEY, CDR2 SVGEGT. The CDR3 here is CASSPGERGYNEQFF. CDR3 sequence (DNA): TGTGCCAGCAGTCCCGGGGAGCGGGGGTACAATGAGCAGTTCTTC.

The chain uses TRBV12-3 or TRBV12-4 and TRBJ2-5; D is perhaps TRBD1 (6 bases). V was clipped by 5 bases and J by 9 bases, with 13 bases between them. The CDR3 runs 12 residues. The CDR3 protein is CASSPGPGAQYF. The CDR3 DNA sequence: TGTGCCAGCAGTCCGGGACCAGGGGCCCAGTACTTC.

The gene calls are TRBV11-2 and TRBJ2-7; 9 bases line up with TRBD1. Germline V gene lookup returns CDR1 SGHAT and CDR2 FQNNGV. The V and J ends lost 4 bases and 2 bases, in that order; junction bases with no gene match: 9. CDR3 size: 16 residues. The CDR3 reads CASSSGPDRGTYEQYF. The CDR3 bases are TGTGCCAGCAGCTCCGGACCGGACAGGGGTACCTACGAGCAGTACTTC.

This clone was counted between two and nine times. The chain couples TRBV30 to TRBJ1-6; D is perhaps TRBD1 (6 bases). CDR3 size: 16 residues. From germline, CDR1 is GTSNPN and CDR2 SVGIG (reference sequence). Trimming removed 0 bases from V and 7 bases from J, with 16 bases in between. The CDR3 loop reads CAWSVRGDILNSPLHF. DNA for the CDR3: TGTGCCTGGAGTGTACGGGGGGACATACTAAATTCACCCCTCCACTTT.